There are a few counts of the clone carrying this T cell receptor (beta chain). Its specificity is not known. The data were taken from a study of T cells after yellow fever vaccination. Study-wide background: Preparation used SMART-Seq v4 Ultra Low Input for the low-cell-number fractions.

Findings and limits, study-wide: The study re-detected most primary-vaccination clones after the booster (nearly 97% CD4, approximately 88% CD8).

In making TCR cDNA, 5'RACE template switching added a universal primer site and UMIs to it. MiXCR, run by TCRdb on the 5' RACE reads, gives a single entry per CDR3 protein. Of more than 300,000 distinct CDR3 sequences listed, about 6.6% are singletons. Trimming at V came to 3 bases and at J to 0 bases, leaving 8 bases not matched to a gene. Germline V gene sequence: CDR1 SGHRS, CDR2 YFSETQ. The CDR3 sequence is 16 residues long. The TCR was taken from a man between 18 and 29 years old who received the YFV17D yellow fever vaccine. The starting material was PBMCs, obtained roughly 46 days after the first yellow fever vaccination. V is TRBV5-1 and J is TRBJ1-2; 7 bases line up with TRBD1. CDR3 sequence reads: CASSSSHRGTNYGYTF. For the CDR3, the DNA is TGCGCCAGCAGCTCCTCGCACAGGGGTACTAACTATGGCTACACCTTC.